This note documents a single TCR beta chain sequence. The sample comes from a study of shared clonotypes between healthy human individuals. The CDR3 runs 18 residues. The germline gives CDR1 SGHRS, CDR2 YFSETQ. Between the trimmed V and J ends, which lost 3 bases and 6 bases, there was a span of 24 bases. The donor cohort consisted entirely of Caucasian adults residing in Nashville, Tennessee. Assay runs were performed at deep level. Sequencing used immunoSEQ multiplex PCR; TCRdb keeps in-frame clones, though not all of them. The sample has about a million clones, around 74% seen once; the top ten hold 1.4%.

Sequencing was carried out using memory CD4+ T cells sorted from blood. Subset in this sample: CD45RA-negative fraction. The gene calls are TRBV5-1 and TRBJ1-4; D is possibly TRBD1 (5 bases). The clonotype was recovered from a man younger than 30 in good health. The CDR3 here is CASSSGPINMGPHEKLFF. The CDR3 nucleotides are TGCGCCAGCAGCTCCGGACCCATAAATATGGGACCTCATGAAAAACTGTTTTTT.